The 27 T cell receptor beta chains below come from one sample, sequenced in a study of T cells after somatic rescue of genetic block (dated by TCRdb to about 2020). Libraries were constructed by the immunoSEQ multiplex PCR assay. The source is immuneACCESS, and TCRdb retained only in-frame sequences with V and J called. Part of the clones is not carried over; for the studies checked, unresolved V genes explain less than half of this, and the remainder is unexplained. For this sample there are about 88,000 clones; more than 80% appear just once. Roughly 1.5% of the sample lies in the top ten. Input material: peripheral blood mononuclear cells (PBMCs). The receptors were gathered from a woman in her late teens or twenties.

This chain joins TRBV9 and TRBJ2-1, with 9 bases identical to TRBD2. Germline assignment: CDR1 SGDLS and CDR2 YYNGEE. J gave up 3 bases and V 2 bases, and 0 bases lay outside the gene matches. The CDR3 loop spans 14 amino acids. CDR3 residues: CASSVSGGYNEQFF. In nucleotides, the CDR3 is TGTGCCAGCAGCGTTAGCGGGGGCTACAATGAGCAGTTCTTC. Combining the CDR3 with reference TRBV9 and TRBJ2-1 gives the whole variable domain DSGVTQTPKHLITATGQRVTLRCSPRSGDLSVYWYQQSLDQGLQFLIQYYNGEERAKGNILERFSAQQFPDLHSELNLSSLELGDSALYFCASSVSGGYNEQFFGPGTRLTVL.

The chain has TRBV6-5 and TRBJ2-3, with TRBD2 as a possible D gene (6 bases). Germline assignment: CDR1 MNHEY and CDR2 SVGAGI. The CDR3 runs to 15 residues. V was clipped by 3 bases and J by 2 bases, with 12 bases between them. The CDR3 reads CASSYLGGVTDTQYF. In DNA form, the CDR3 reads TGTGCCAGCAGTTATCTGGGAGGAGTCACAGATACGCAGTATTTT.

The CDR3 sequence: CASSDSPATSGGEQFF. CDR3 nucleotides: TGTGCCAGCAGTGACTCTCCCGCGACTAGCGGGGGTGAGCAGTTCTTC. The chain uses TRBV25-1 and TRBJ2-1, with 12 bases fitting TRBD2. V lost 3 bases, J lost 9 bases, and 9 bases stayed unmatched. Germline CDR1 reads MGHDK; CDR2 reads SYGVNS. The CDR3 sequence is 16 residues long.

This sequence joins TRBV5-1 and TRBJ2-1; 7 nucleotides line up with TRBD2. V gave up 5 bases and J gave up 2 bases; unmatched junction bases: 7. Germline V gives CDR1 SGHRS, CDR2 YFSETQ. The CDR3 is 15 amino acids. The DNA for the CDR3 is TGCGCCAGCAGGACAAGCGGGACCACCTACAATGAGCAGTTCTTC. Its protein is CASRTSGTTYNEQFF. Full variable domain (rest looked up from reference TRBV5-1 and TRBJ2-1): KAGVTQTPRYLIKTRGQQVTLSCSPISGHRSVSWYQQTPGQGLQFLFEYFSETQRNKGNFPGRFSGRQFSNSRSEMNVSTLELGDSALYLCASRTSGTTYNEQFFGPGTRLTVL.

This chain joins TRBV27 and TRBJ2-1, with TRBD2 matching over 9 bases. Germline-derived CDR1 and CDR2 are MNHEY and SMNVEV (reference sequence). This CDR3 is built from 16 residues. After removal of 6 bases from V and 0 bases from J, the junction contained 6 bases not matched to a gene. CDR3 nucleotides: TGTGCCAGCAGCCGACTAGCGGTTAGCTCCTACAATGAGCAGTTCTTC. Translating it yields CASSRLAVSSYNEQFF.

The genes are TRBV7-2 and TRBJ2-3; 10 bases are shared with TRBD2. Germline V lookup: CDR1 SGHTA, CDR2 FQGNSA. V was pared by 5 bases and J by 0 bases, with 14 bases of the junction left unmatched. CDR3 size: 19 residues. The CDR3 sequence is CASSLWASGSRPSTDTQYF. CDR3 bases: TGTGCCAGCAGCCTATGGGCTAGCGGGAGCCGCCCTAGCACAGATACGCAGTATTTT.

This chain uses TRBV5-1 with TRBJ1-2; D may be TRBD1 (6 bases). Germline CDR1 SGHRS, CDR2 YFSETQ. The V gene lost 4 bases and the J gene lost 6 bases, with 16 bases spanning the gap. The CDR3 runs to 14 residues. The CDR3 here is CASSTLGQIDGYTF. The DNA for the CDR3 is TGCGCCAGCAGCACCCTCGGACAGATAGATGGCTACACCTTC.

The rearrangement links TRBV9 to TRBJ2-7; 8 bases map to TRBD2. In germline, CDR1 is SGDLS, CDR2 YYNGEE. The CDR3 contains 15 residues. V shed 3 bases, J shed 2 bases, and the junction held 7 bases outside the gene matches. CDR3 in amino acids: CASSAVERGPYEQYF. CDR3 DNA: TGTGCCAGCAGCGCAGTAGAGCGGGGGCCCTACGAGCAGTACTTC. The entire variable domain, with the rest obtained from reference TRBV9 and TRBJ2-7, is as follows: DSGVTQTPKHLITATGQRVTLRCSPRSGDLSVYWYQQSLDQGLQFLIQYYNGEERAKGNILERFSAQQFPDLHSELNLSSLELGDSALYFCASSAVERGPYEQYFGPGTRLTVT.

The rearrangement links TRBV28 to TRBJ1-4; D remains ambiguous. Deletions cut 5 bases from V and 7 bases from J, with 5 bases between. Per the germline V gene, CDR1 is MDHEN and CDR2 is SYDVKM. The CDR3 runs 11 residues. The CDR3 DNA sequence: TGTGCCAGCAGTCCCCGTGAAAAACTGTTTTTT. Its protein product is CASSPREKLFF.

The chain is built from TRBV21-1 and TRBJ2-2; the table gives TRBD1 as D, unverified against the DNA. TRBV21-1 is labeled a pseudogene. The CDR3 covers 21 residues. CDR3 DNA sequence: TGTGCCAGCAGCTTCCAGGCCCCGCAGGACGGGACAGGGGGCAACACCGGGGAGCTGTTTTTT. It encodes CASSFQAPQDGTGGNTGELFF.

This rearrangement joins TRBV5-6 to TRBJ1-5, with a tentative D call TRBD1 (5 bases). Germline V CDR1 and CDR2: SGHDT, YYEEEE. Trimming cost V 3 bases and J 6 bases, with 16 bases left between them. This CDR3 is built from 15 residues. The CDR3 loop is CASSWGGTNGQPQHF. CDR3 in DNA: TGTGCCAGCAGCTGGGGGGGAACGAACGGTCAGCCCCAGCATTTT.

The rearrangement links TRBV10-3 to TRBJ1-1, with a weak D call TRBD1 (6 bases). The V and J ends lost 11 bases and 5 bases respectively, with 21 bases between them. Per the germline V gene, CDR1 is ENHRY and CDR2 is SYGVKD. The CDR3 length is 14 residues. The DNA for the CDR3 is TGTGCCTCACAGGGAGCCCGGGGCGGAACTGAAGCTTTCTTT. Translation: CASQGARGGTEAFF.

This sequence joins TRBV7-9 and TRBJ2-3; maybe TRBD1 (6 bases). The CDR3 covers 13 residues. The V and J ends lost 4 bases and 7 bases respectively, with 12 bases between them. Germline assignment: CDR1 SEHNR and CDR2 FQNEAQ (reference sequence). The CDR3 spells CASSSQGFHTQYF. CDR3 DNA: TGTGCCAGCAGCTCACAGGGTTTCCATACGCAGTATTTT. Complete variable domain (other parts from reference TRBV7-9 and TRBJ2-3): DTGVSQNPRHKITKRGQNVTFRCDPISEHNRLYWYRQTLGQGPEFLTYFQNEAQLEKSRLLSDRFSAERPKGSFSTLEIQRTEQGDSAMYLCASSSQGFHTQYFGPGTRLTVL.

This chain joins TRBV30 and TRBJ2-2; D ambiguous. Germline lookup yields CDR1 GTSNPN and CDR2 SVGIG (reference sequence). The V end lost 3 bases, the J end lost 1 base, and 9 bases lay between the germline ends. The CDR3 covers 14 residues. The CDR3 sequence: CAWRGLWNTGELFF. The CDR3 DNA reads TGTGCCTGGAGGGGATTATGGAACACCGGGGAGCTGTTTTTT.

In this sample, this clone turned up once. The V call is TRBV19, the J call TRBJ2-1; 13 nucleotides match TRBD2. Germline V gives CDR1 LNHDA, CDR2 SQIVND (reference sequence). CDR3 length equals 19 residues. Germline trimming cut 7 bases from V and 5 bases from J; bases unmatched to any gene: 17. For the CDR3, the DNA is TGTGCCAGTACTTCACCGGGACTAGCGGGAAAATTTGAAGACAATGAGCAGTTCTTC. This gives the protein CASTSPGLAGKFEDNEQFF.

The chain employs TRBV30 and TRBJ1-2; D call uncertain. The CDR3 is 17 residues long. CDR1 is GTSNPN and CDR2 is SVGIG in the germline V gene (reference sequence). The V gene lost 0 bases and the J gene lost 6 bases, with 23 bases spanning the gap. The DNA for the CDR3 is TGTGCCTGGAGTGTATGGGCACCACGTCCGGGCTTGAATGGCTACACCTTC. It specifies CAWSVWAPRPGLNGYTF.

The V gene is TRBV12-5, the J gene TRBJ2-1; 7 positions match TRBD2. J gave up 0 bases and V 0 bases, and 8 bases lay outside the gene matches. This CDR3 is built from 18 residues. Looked up from germline, CDR1 is LGHNT and CDR2 is FRNRAP. This CDR3 is CASGLVRSAGVSYNEQFF. CDR3 nucleotide sequence: TGTGCTAGTGGTTTGGTACGCAGCGCGGGAGTCTCCTACAATGAGCAGTTCTTC.

The V call is TRBV4-3, the J call TRBJ2-5; 9 bases are shared with TRBD2. This CDR3 is built from 17 residues. Germline CDR1 is LGHNA and CDR2 is YSLEER. V was pared by 0 bases and J by 5 bases, with 10 bases of the junction left unmatched. CDR3: CASSQDLGGRGKETQYF. DNA of the CDR3: TGCGCCAGCAGCCAAGATCTTGGCGGGAGGGGAAAGGAGACCCAGTACTTC.

V gene TRBV27 combines with J gene TRBJ2-1; TRBD2 aligns across 9 bases. J lost 5 bases, V lost 6 bases, and 11 bases had no gene match. The germline CDR1 and CDR2 sequences are MNHEY and SMNVEV (reference sequence). This CDR3 has 16 amino acids. CDR3 DNA sequence: TGTGCCAGCAGGAAATCGTGGACTAGCGAGCACAATGAGCAGTTCTTC. It encodes CASRKSWTSEHNEQFF.

This clone turned up a few times. The chain is built from TRBV2 and TRBJ1-5; D is ambiguous. Germline-derived CDR1 and CDR2 are SNHLY and FYNNEI. The CDR3 totals 14 residues. V gave up 4 bases and J gave up 9 bases, with 16 bases separating them. For the CDR3, the DNA is TGTGCCAGCAGTGGGGCCGCTCCCATGGGGCCCCAGCATTTT. Translating gives CASSGAAPMGPQHF.

A remark on this clone: Sequence at one end of the junction differs from germline and may be a read error. As DNA, the CDR3 is TGTGCCGGGAGGGAAACCGCCTATGGCTACACCTTC. Encoded protein: CAGRETAYGYTF. V and J are TRBV30 and TRBJ1-2; the D is unclear. CDR1 GTSNPN and CDR2 SVGIG come from the germline V gene (reference sequence). The CDR3 is 12 amino acids.

The chain has TRBV7-9 and TRBJ2-7, with D uncertain. The CDR3 has 12 residues. V lost 1 base and J lost 5, with 6 bases in between. Germline V gene data show CDR1 as SEHNR and CDR2 as FQNEAQ (reference sequence). This chain's CDR3 is CASSLVSHEQYF. CDR3 in DNA: TGTGCCAGCAGCTTAGTTTCCCACGAGCAGTACTTC.

The rearrangement uses TRBV28 and TRBJ1-5, with 8 bases that match TRBD1. The CDR3 runs to 15 residues. From germline, CDR1 is MDHEN and CDR2 SYDVKM. Germline trimming cut 6 bases from V and 4 bases from J; bases unmatched to any gene: 8. CDR3 DNA sequence: TGTGCCAGCAGCGAAACGGACAGGGAAAATCAGCCCCAGCATTTT. Translation gives CASSETDRENQPQHF.

V gene TRBV5-1 combines with J gene TRBJ2-7; 10 bases are a match to TRBD2. V shed 3 bases, J shed 7 bases, and the junction held 13 bases outside the gene matches. CDR3 length: 16 residues. The germline gives CDR1 SGHRS, CDR2 YFSETQ. The CDR3 loop is CASSSNSGRAIVEQYF. DNA for the CDR3: TGCGCCAGCAGCTCAAACAGCGGGAGGGCCATAGTAGAGCAGTACTTC.

The chain joins TRBV2 to TRBJ1-2; D not certain. There are 14 residues in the CDR3. V dropped 3 bases and J dropped 1 base, with 9 bases sitting between them. CDR1 is SNHLY, CDR2 FYNNEI, per germline. This CDR3 reads CASSDAGINYGYTF. In DNA, the CDR3 is TGTGCCAGCAGTGATGCTGGTATTAACTATGGCTACACCTTC.

The J gene is TRBJ2-2, the V gene TRBV4-1; D gene ambiguous. The CDR3 loop spans 15 amino acids. Germline loops: CDR1 MGHRA, CDR2 YSYEKL. V gave up 1 base and J gave up 4 bases, with 10 bases separating them. The CDR3 loop reads CASSQGSSFTGELFF. The CDR3 DNA is TGCGCCAGCAGCCAAGGGTCATCCTTCACCGGGGAGCTGTTTTTT.

CDR3 DNA sequence: TGTGCCAGCAGCCCAACCCGGGACAGGGGCCTCCGGGGGCACGAGCAGTACTTC. Translating gives CASSPTRDRGLRGHEQYF. The chain employs TRBV11-3 and TRBJ2-7, with TRBD1 identical over 10 bases. V lost 5 bases, J lost 5 bases, and 18 bases stayed unmatched. Germline CDR1 and CDR2: SGHNT and YENEEA. This CDR3 has 18 amino acids.